This is a list of T cell receptor beta chains from one sample in a study of shared clonotypes between healthy human individuals. Clones were sequenced by immunoSEQ multiplex PCR, and TCRdb holds only the in-frame ones, with some missing. The data show some 2,100,000 clones, 90% to 97% seen once. Sequenced sample: naive CD4+ T cells sorted from blood. The receptors were gathered from a man younger than 30 in good health. The CDR3 runs from the conserved cysteine through the conserved F or W. The D gene is left open where the match is weak. Clone size is not always given. Where it is, it says once, few, many or a class for expanded clones.

V	length	D	J	size	DNA	CDR3
TRBV28	15	.	TRBJ1-4	.	TGTGCCAGCAGTTTTCAGCGGGGGTCAAATGAAAAACTGTTTTTT	CASSFQRGSNEKLFF
TRBV28	15	.	TRBJ2-7	.	TGTGCCAGCAGTTTATCGGACAGCAACTCCTACGAGCAGTACTTC	CASSLSDSNSYEQYF
TRBV7-2	13	.	TRBJ1-2	.	TGTGCCAGCAGCTCGACAGGTTACTATGGCTACACCTTC	CASSSTGYYGYTF
TRBV4-1	16	TRBD2	TRBJ2-4	.	TGCGCCAGCAGCCAAGATCTTAGCGGGAGGGCCGTGTTTCAGTACTTC	CASSQDLSGRAVFQYF
TRBV10-1	15	TRBD2	TRBJ2-3	.	TGCGCCAGCAGTCCTGGACTAGCGTTCACAGATACGCAGTATTTT	CASSPGLAFTDTQYF
TRBV5-1	15	.	TRBJ2-3	.	TGCGCCAGCAGCTTGCGTGGGCAACGGACAGATACGCAGTATTTT	CASSLRGQRTDTQYF
TRBV19	15	.	TRBJ1-6	.	TGTGCCAGTAGTATAGATATGGTGAAGAGTTCACCCCTCCACTTT	CASSIDMVKSSPLHF
TRBV4-2	15	.	TRBJ1-4	.	TGTGCCAGCAGCAAAGAGGACAGTCTAAATGAAAAACTGTTTTTT	CASSKEDSLNEKLFF
TRBV7-2	15	.	TRBJ2-5	.	TGTGCCAGCAGCCTAATGGGGGGCGCGTGGGAGACCCAGTACTTC	CASSLMGGAWETQYF
TRBV30	14	TRBD1	TRBJ2-1	.	TGTGCCTGGCAAGGACAGGGGGCAGAAAATGAGCAGTTCTTC	CAWQGQGAENEQFF
TRBV11-2	11	.	TRBJ2-7	.	TGTGCCAGCAGCTTAGGAGACAGGATGTCTTTC	CASSLGDRMSF
TRBV30	12	TRBD1	TRBJ2-7	.	TGTGCCTGGAGCGGGGACAGCGATGAGCAGTACTTC	CAWSGDSDEQYF
TRBV5-1	14	.	TRBJ2-1	.	TGCGCCAGCAGCTTGGAACCGCGGTCGAATGAGCAGTTCTTC	CASSLEPRSNEQFF
TRBV11-2	15	.	TRBJ2-7	.	TGTGCCAGCAGCTTCGGAGTTAGCGAGACTTACGAGCAGTACTTC	CASSFGVSETYEQYF
TRBV29-1	10	.	TRBJ1-1	.	TGCAGCGTGGGGATCACTGAAGCTTTCTTT	CSVGITEAFF
TRBV18	15	TRBD2	TRBJ2-1	.	TGTGCCAGCTCACCAAGCCTAGCGGGGGACAATGAGCAGTTCTTC	CASSPSLAGDNEQFF
TRBV12-2	13	.	TRBJ1-5	.	TGTGCAAGTCGCTTAGCCCCCAATCAGCCCCAGCATTTT	CASRLAPNQPQHF
TRBV6-5	11	TRBD1	TRBJ1-2	.	TGTGCCAGCAGTAACCCGGGACAGAGGGTGTTC	CASSNPGQRVF
TRBV5-4	13	.	TRBJ2-5	.	TGTGCCAGCAGCCCCGGAACACAAGAGACCCAGTACTTC	CASSPGTQETQYF
TRBV19	14	.	TRBJ1-5	.	TGTGCCAGTAGTGCCGGACAGCTCAATCAGCCCCAGCATTTT	CASSAGQLNQPQHF
TRBV5-1	13	.	TRBJ1-5	.	TGCGCCAGCAGCTTGGTAGGTCATCAGCCCCAGCATTTT	CASSLVGHQPQHF
TRBV7-9	15	TRBD1	TRBJ2-7	.	TGTGCCAGCAGCTTAGAGACAGGGTCCCCTACGAAGCAGTACTTC	CASSLETGSPTKQYF
TRBV19	15	TRBD1	TRBJ1-5	.	TGTGCCAGTAGTGATATACAGGGGCACAATCAGCCCCAGCATTTT	CASSDIQGHNQPQHF
TRBV7-2	13	.	TRBJ2-4	.	TGTGCCAGCAGCAACGACAGGTCCAACATTCAGTACTTC	CASSNDRSNIQYF
TRBV11-2	14	.	TRBJ1-4	.	TGTGCCAGCAGCCGTAATGTACTTAATGAAAAACTGTTTTTT	CASSRNVLNEKLFF
TRBV18	16	.	TRBJ1-2	.	TGTGCCAGCTCACCACGGGAGGGCTCAGCTAACTATGGCTACACCTTC	CASSPREGSANYGYTF
TRBV28	13	.	TRBJ2-7	.	TGTGCCAGCAGTTTGGGGACCCCCTACGAGCAGTACTTC	CASSLGTPYEQYF
TRBV7-2	15	TRBD1	TRBJ1-5	.	TGTGCCAGCACCCAACAGGGGGCGCCCAATCAGCCCCAGCATTTT	CASTQQGAPNQPQHF
TRBV28	13	.	TRBJ1-5	.	TGTGCCAGCGCAGGGGACCCAAATCAGCCCCAGCATTTT	CASAGDPNQPQHF
TRBV7-9	15	.	TRBJ2-7	.	TGTGCCAGCAGCTCCTTAACAGGGCGAGGGAACGAGCAGTACTTC	CASSSLTGRGNEQYF
TRBV7-7	15	.	TRBJ2-6	.	TGTGCTAGCAGCCTGACAAGCTCTGGGGCCAACGTCCTGACTTTC	CASSLTSSGANVLTF
TRBV6-6	13	.	TRBJ1-5	.	TGTGCCAGCAGGGGGGGCGAGGTTCAGCCCCAGCATTTT	CASRGGEVQPQHF
TRBV5-6	13	.	TRBJ1-5	.	TGTGCCAGCAGTTCAAGCTTCAATCAGCCCCAGCATTTT	CASSSSFNQPQHF
TRBV6-6	15	.	TRBJ1-5	.	TGTGCCAGCAGACCACCCGTTGAGGGCAATCAGCCCCAGCATTTT	CASRPPVEGNQPQHF
TRBV10-1	14	TRBD2	TRBJ2-7	.	TGCGCCAGCGGGGGACTAGCGGGAGGGGACGAGCAGTACTTC	CASGGLAGGDEQYF
TRBV13	15	.	TRBJ2-7	.	TGTGCCAGCACTTCGGCAGGGTCAGCGCCTTACGAGCAGTACTTC	CASTSAGSAPYEQYF
TRBV10-3	13	.	TRBJ2-4	.	TGTGCCATCAGTGAGTTAAGGGCGGACATTCAGTACTTC	CAISELRADIQYF
TRBV28	13	TRBD1	TRBJ2-7	.	TGTGCCAGCAGGTCAGGGACAGGCTACGAGCAGTACTTC	CASRSGTGYEQYF
TRBV12-5	18	TRBD2	TRBJ2-1	.	TGTGCTAGTGGTTTGGTACGGGAAGAGGGACTAGCGCCCAATGAGCAGTTCTTC	CASGLVREEGLAPNEQFF
TRBV29-1	11	.	TRBJ2-3	.	TGCAGCGTTGCCCGAGCGGATACGCAGTATTTT	CSVARADTQYF
TRBV6-5	14	.	TRBJ2-1	.	TGTGCCAGCAGTTACTCGCGTAGGGGGTATGAGCAGTTCTTC	CASSYSRRGYEQFF
TRBV6-5	14	.	TRBJ1-5	.	TGTGCCAGCAGTTGGGCAGGGCAAGGGCAGCCCCAGCATTTT	CASSWAGQGQPQHF
TRBV27	13	.	TRBJ1-2	.	TGTGCCAGCAGTTTCTCAGGGAACTATGGCTACACCTTC	CASSFSGNYGYTF
TRBV5-1	16	TRBD2	TRBJ2-1	.	TGCGCCAGCAGCTTGCCTAGCGGGGGTTTCTACAATGAGCAGTTCTTC	CASSLPSGGFYNEQFF
TRBV4-1	15	.	TRBJ1-6	.	TGCGCCAGCAGCCGCGCCGGGATCCAACGTACACCCCTCCACTTT	CASSRAGIQRTPLHF
TRBV6-1	16	TRBD1	TRBJ1-4	.	TGTGCCAGCAGTGTCGTGGGGGGGACAGGCCGTGAAAAACTGTTTTTT	CASSVVGGTGREKLFF
TRBV5-1	17	.	TRBJ2-7	.	TGCGCCAGCAGTCGGTTAAGGCAGGGGTTCGGAACCTACGAGCAGTACTTC	CASSRLRQGFGTYEQYF
TRBV28	14	.	TRBJ1-5	once	TGTGCCAGCAGTTTATCCCTCGGCGATCAGCCCCAGCATTTT	CASSLSLGDQPQHF
TRBV19	14	TRBD2	TRBJ2-1	.	TGTGCCAGTAGATCTAGCGGGGTTTACAATGAGCAGTTCTTC	CASRSSGVYNEQFF
TRBV18	14	TRBD1	TRBJ1-1	.	TGTGCCAGCTCGCCAGACAGGGCCAAGACTGAAGCTTTCTTT	CASSPDRAKTEAFF
TRBV6-5	14	TRBD2	TRBJ2-5	.	TGTGCCAGCAGAGGACTAGCGGGGCCAGAGACCCAGTACTTC	CASRGLAGPETQYF
TRBV10-1	13	.	TRBJ2-3	.	TGCGCCAGCAGTGACAGGGGGGCAGATACGCAGTATTTT	CASSDRGADTQYF